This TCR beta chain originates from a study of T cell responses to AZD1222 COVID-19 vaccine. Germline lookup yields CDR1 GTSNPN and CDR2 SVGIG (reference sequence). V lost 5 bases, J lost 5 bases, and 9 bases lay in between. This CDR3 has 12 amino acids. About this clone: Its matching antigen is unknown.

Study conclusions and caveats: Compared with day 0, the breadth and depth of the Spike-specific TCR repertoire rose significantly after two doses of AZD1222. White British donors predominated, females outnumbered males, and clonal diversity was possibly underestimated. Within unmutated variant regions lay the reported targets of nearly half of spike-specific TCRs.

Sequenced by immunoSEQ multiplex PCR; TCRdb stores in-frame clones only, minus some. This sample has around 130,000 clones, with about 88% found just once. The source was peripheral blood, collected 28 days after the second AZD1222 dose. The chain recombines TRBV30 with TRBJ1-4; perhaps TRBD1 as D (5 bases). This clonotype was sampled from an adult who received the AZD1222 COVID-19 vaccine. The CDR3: CAWEDRNEKLFF. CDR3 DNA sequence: TGTGCCTGGGAAGACAGAAATGAAAAACTGTTTTTT. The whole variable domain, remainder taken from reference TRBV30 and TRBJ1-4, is SQTIHQWPATLVQPVGSPLSLECTVEGTSNPNLYWYRQAAGRGLQLLFYSVGIGQISSEVPQNLSASRPQDRQFILSSKKLLLSDSGFYLCAWEDRNEKLFFGSGTQLSVL.